A selection of T cell receptor beta chains follows, all from one sample in a study of OX40 agonist ivuxolimab in advanced cancers. Clones were read by immunoSEQ multiplex PCR, and TCRdb kept only the in-frame ones, dropping some. The sample lists approximately 70,000 clones, 85% occurring once. The source was CD4+ or CD8+ T cells sorted from blood, collected in a trial of the OX40 agonist ivuxolimab. These receptors were obtained from an adult with an advanced solid tumor such as melanoma, head and neck, liver or kidney cancer. CDR3s include the opening cysteine and the closing phenylalanine or tryptophan. A D gene is named only where the DNA matches it firmly. Size is omitted from some rows. Given values are once, few, many or a class for expanded clones.

size | J | V | D | CDR3 | DNA
once | TRBJ2-5 | TRBV4-1 | . | CASSQRPPAAEETQYF | TGCGCCAGCAGCCAAAGGCCGCCCGCAGCCGAAGAGACCCAGTACTTC
once | TRBJ2-3 | TRBV29-1 | . | CSVTGNVGDTQYF | TGCAGCGTGACCGGGAACGTCGGTGATACGCAGTATTTT
once | TRBJ2-3 | TRBV14 | TRBD2 | CASSQSRSGRSSDTQYF | TGTGCCAGCAGCCAAAGTCGTAGCGGGAGAAGCTCAGATACGCAGTATTTT
. | TRBJ2-3 | TRBV2 | . | CASSVGGGTDTQYF | TGTGCCAGCAGTGTTGGGGGAGGCACAGATACGCAGTATTTT
. | TRBJ1-4 | TRBV5-4 | TRBD1 | CASSPATGGSNEKLFF | TGTGCCAGCAGCCCGGCGACAGGGGGGAGTAATGAAAAACTGTTTTTT
. | TRBJ2-6 | TRBV19 | . | CASRPGGTGTSGANVLTF | TGTGCCAGTAGACCTGGGGGGACGGGAACCTCTGGGGCCAACGTCCTGACTTTC
once | TRBJ2-5 | TRBV18 | . | CASSEDPQETQYF | TGTGCCAGCTCTGAGGACCCCCAAGAGACCCAGTACTTC
. | TRBJ2-7 | TRBV7-2 | . | CASSLGGTELSYEQYF | TGTGCCAGCAGCTTAGGGGGGACGGAACTCTCCTACGAGCAGTACTTC
few | TRBJ1-1 | TRBV5-1 | TRBD1 | CASSLVGGQGASPAFF | TGCGCCAGCAGCTTGGTTGGGGGACAGGGGGCGTCCCCAGCTTTCTTT
. | TRBJ2-7 | TRBV5-4 | TRBD1 | CASSLATGGSYEQYF | TGTGCCAGCAGCTTGGCTACAGGGGGGTCCTACGAGCAGTACTTC
. | TRBJ1-2 | TRBV9 | . | CASSARWGGNYGYTF | TGTGCCAGCAGCGCCCGGTGGGGCGGGAACTATGGCTACACCTTC
. | TRBJ1-2 | TRBV5-1 | . | CASSLGPLYGYTF | TGCGCCAGCAGCTTGGGACCGCTCTATGGCTACACCTTC
. | TRBJ2-5 | TRBV6-6 | . | CASSYPLGAQETQYF | TGTGCCAGCAGTTACCCCCTCGGGGCTCAAGAGACCCAGTACTTC
. | TRBJ2-1 | TRBV6-5 | . | CASSPLRGNNEQFF | TGTGCCAGCAGTCCCCTACGCGGGAACAATGAGCAGTTCTTC
. | TRBJ2-3 | TRBV10-3 | TRBD2 | CAIMAGGANTDTQYF | TGTGCCATCATGGCGGGGGGGGCCAACACAGATACGCAGTATTTT
few | TRBJ1-5 | TRBV28 | . | CASSLEGSQHF | TGTGCCAGCAGTTTAGAGGGTAGCCAGCATTTT
few | TRBJ1-4 | TRBV5-6 | . | CASSLYGWGEKLFF | TGTGCCAGCAGCTTGTATGGGTGGGGTGAAAAACTGTTTTTT
. | TRBJ2-1 | TRBV7-9 | TRBD1 | CASSLVDREQFF | TGTGCCAGCAGCTTAGTGGACAGGGAGCAGTTCTTC
. | TRBJ1-1 | TRBV5-1 | . | CASSLVAGNTEAFF | TGCGCCAGCAGCTTGGTTGCGGGGAACACTGAAGCTTTCTTT
. | TRBJ1-2 | TRBV2 | . | CASSEQGSNYGYTF | TGTGCCAGCAGTGAACAAGGTTCTAACTATGGCTACACCTTC
. | TRBJ1-2 | TRBV5-4 | . | CASSLERTAGGYTF | TGTGCCAGCAGCTTGGAACGGACAGCGGGGGGCTACACCTTC
. | TRBJ1-1 | TRBV7-3 | . | CASSSDRNTEAFF | TGTGCCAGCAGCTCCGACAGGAACACTGAAGCTTTCTTT
. | TRBJ2-2 | TRBV5-6 | . | CASSSQGPGELFF | TGTGCCAGCAGCTCACAGGGTCCCGGGGAGCTGTTTTTT
. | TRBJ1-2 | TRBV11-3 | . | CASSNRTSYLNYGYTF | TGTGCCAGCAGCAATCGGACCTCGTATCTTAACTATGGCTACACCTTC
once | TRBJ2-5 | TRBV28 | . | CASALSGKETQYF | TGTGCCAGCGCCTTGTCAGGGAAAGAGACCCAGTACTTC
. | TRBJ2-7 | TRBV7-6 | . | CASSGAYEQYF | TGTGCCAGCAGCGGTGCCTACGAGCAGTACTTC
few | TRBJ1-4 | TRBV13 | . | CASSLGPGATNEKLFF | TGTGCCAGCAGCTTGGGACCAGGGGCAACTAATGAAAAACTGTTTTTT
. | TRBJ1-5 | TRBV5-8 | . | CASQAGIGRSNQPQHF | TGTGCCAGCCAGGCGGGCATCGGGAGAAGCAATCAGCCCCAGCATTTT
. | TRBJ2-5 | TRBV7-2 | . | CASSRAGRAETQYF | TGTGCCAGCAGCCGAGCGGGCAGGGCGGAGACCCAGTACTTC
. | TRBJ2-7 | TRBV10-1 | TRBD2 | CASSRAAGEQYF | TGCGCCAGCAGTCGGGCAGCGGGGGAGCAGTACTTC
few | TRBJ2-1 | TRBV7-2 | TRBD1 | CASSLEQGGEQFF | TGTGCCAGCAGCTTAGAACAGGGGGGTGAGCAGTTCTTC
. | TRBJ1-5 | TRBV2 | . | CASSEIELPQHF | TGTGCCAGCAGTGAAATCGAGTTGCCCCAGCATTTT
. | TRBJ1-4 | TRBV27 | . | CASSIRRNEKLFF | TGTGCCAGCAGTATAAGACGCAATGAAAAACTGTTTTTT
once | TRBJ2-5 | TRBV7-2 | . | CASSGRTAIQETQYF | TGTGCCAGCAGCGGACGGACAGCTATACAAGAGACCCAGTACTTC
. | TRBJ2-7 | TRBV19 | . | CASSNREPRGEQYF | TGTGCCAGTAGTAACAGGGAGCCCCGGGGCGAGCAGTACTTC
. | TRBJ2-1 | TRBV6-5 | . | CASSYSDNEQFF | TGTGCCAGCAGTTACAGTGACAATGAGCAGTTCTTC
. | TRBJ1-4 | TRBV5-1 | . | CASSLGLQGTEEKLFF | TGCGCCAGCAGCTTGGGATTGCAGGGAACGGAAGAAAAACTGTTTTTT
. | TRBJ2-5 | TRBV7-6 | . | CASSSLGGTIGETQYF | TGTGCCAGCAGCTCCTTAGGGGGGACAATTGGAGAGACCCAGTACTTC
. | TRBJ2-1 | TRBV14 | . | CASSQAPRGRVNEQFF | TGTGCCAGCAGCCAAGCCCCCCGGGGGCGGGTCAATGAGCAGTTCTTC
. | TRBJ2-3 | TRBV11-2 | TRBD2 | CASSFSLAGGFGDTQYF | TGTGCCAGCAGCTTTTCTCTAGCGGGAGGGTTCGGCGATACGCAGTATTTT
. | TRBJ2-7 | TRBV7-2 | . | CASSPRSGKSSYEQYF | TGTGCCAGCAGCCCCCGTAGCGGAAAATCTTCCTACGAGCAGTACTTC
. | TRBJ2-1 | TRBV19 | . | CARLRLVGSEQFF | TGTGCCAGGCTTCGTTTGGTCGGGAGTGAGCAGTTCTTC
. | TRBJ1-2 | TRBV11-2 | TRBD1 | CASRPRGLGYTF | TGTGCCAGCAGACCGAGGGGGCTCGGCTACACCTTC
. | TRBJ2-5 | TRBV27 | . | CASGRHQQETQYF | TGTGCCAGCGGTCGACACCAACAAGAGACCCAGTACTTC